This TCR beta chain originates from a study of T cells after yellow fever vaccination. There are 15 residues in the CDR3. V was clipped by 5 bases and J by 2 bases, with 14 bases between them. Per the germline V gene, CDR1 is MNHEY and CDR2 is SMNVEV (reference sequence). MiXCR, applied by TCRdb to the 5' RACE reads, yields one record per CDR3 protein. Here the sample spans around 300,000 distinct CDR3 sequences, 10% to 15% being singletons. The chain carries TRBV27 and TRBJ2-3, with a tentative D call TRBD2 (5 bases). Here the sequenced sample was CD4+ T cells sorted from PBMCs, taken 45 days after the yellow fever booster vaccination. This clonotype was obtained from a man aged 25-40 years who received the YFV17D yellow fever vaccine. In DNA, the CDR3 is TGTGCCAGCAGTATCATTAGCGCCCCCACAGATACGCAGTATTTT. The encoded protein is CASSIISAPTDTQYF.